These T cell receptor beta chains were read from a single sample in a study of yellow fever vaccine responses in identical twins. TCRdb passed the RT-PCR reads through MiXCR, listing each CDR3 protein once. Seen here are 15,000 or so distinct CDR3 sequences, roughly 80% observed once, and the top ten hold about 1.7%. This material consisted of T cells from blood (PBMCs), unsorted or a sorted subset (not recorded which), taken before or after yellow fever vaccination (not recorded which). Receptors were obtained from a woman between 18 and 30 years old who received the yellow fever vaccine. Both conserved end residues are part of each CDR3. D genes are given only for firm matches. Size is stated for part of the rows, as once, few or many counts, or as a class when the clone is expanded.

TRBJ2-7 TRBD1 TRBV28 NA TGTGCCAGCAGCTCCGATCGGGACAGGGTAGAGTACGAGCAGTACTTC CASSSDRDRVEYEQYF
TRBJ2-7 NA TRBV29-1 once TGCAGCGTTGTCAACCCAGAGCAGTACTTC CSVVNPEQYF
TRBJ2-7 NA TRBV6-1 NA TGTGCCAGCCGAGCGGACTACGAGCAGTACTTC CASRADYEQYF
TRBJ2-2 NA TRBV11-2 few TGTGCCAGCAGCTTACGGGCAGAGGCCGGGGAGCTGTTTTTT CASSLRAEAGELFF
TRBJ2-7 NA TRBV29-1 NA TGCAGCGTTGAAATTCGGTACGAGCAGTACTTC CSVEIRYEQYF
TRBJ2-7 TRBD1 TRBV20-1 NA TGCAGTGCCATGACAGGGTCCTACGAGCAGTACTTC CSAMTGSYEQYF
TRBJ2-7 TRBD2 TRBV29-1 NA TGCAGCGTACGGACTAGCGGGGGGCAATTGTCCTACGAGCAGTACTTC CSVRTSGGQLSYEQYF
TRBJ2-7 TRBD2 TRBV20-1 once TGCAGTGCTCGATTACTAGCGGAACCCTACGAGCAGTACTTC CSARLLAEPYEQYF
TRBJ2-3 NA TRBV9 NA TGTGCCAGCAGCGTATGGGGGGCCTCTAGCACAGATACGCAGTATTTT CASSVWGASSTDTQYF
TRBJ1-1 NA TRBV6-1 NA TGTGCCAGCAGAACAACAGGGAGTGTAGCTTTCTTT CASRTTGSVAFF
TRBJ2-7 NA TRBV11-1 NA TGTGCCAGCAGCCCGTCAGACCGCTACGAGCAGTACTTC CASSPSDRYEQYF
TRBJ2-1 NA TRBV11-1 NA TGTGCCAGCACCCCCGAAAAGCTCCACAATGAGCAGTTCTTC CASTPEKLHNEQFF
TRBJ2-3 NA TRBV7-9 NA TGTGCCAGCAGCCCCCGGGGGGCTGTGGGCACAGATACGCAGTATTTT CASSPRGAVGTDTQYF
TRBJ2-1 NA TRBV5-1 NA TGCGCCAGCAGCTTGGGGGGGTCAGCCCGAAACAATGAGCAGTTCTTC CASSLGGSARNNEQFF
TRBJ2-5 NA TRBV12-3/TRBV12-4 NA TGTGCCAGCAGTTTATTTAGGGCGGAGACCCAGTACTTC CASSLFRAETQYF
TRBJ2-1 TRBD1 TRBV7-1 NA TGTGCCAGCAGCTCCCCGGGACAGAAGTCCTACAATGAGCAGTTCTTC CASSSPGQKSYNEQFF
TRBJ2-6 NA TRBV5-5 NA TGTGCCAGCAGCTTGTTGGCATCTGGGGCCAACGTCCTGACTTTC CASSLLASGANVLTF
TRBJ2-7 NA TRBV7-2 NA TGTGCCAGCAGCTTAGAACTGGGGGACTACGAGCAGTACTTC CASSLELGDYEQYF
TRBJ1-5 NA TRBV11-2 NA TGTGCCAGCAGCTTGGTCGGCAATCAGCCCCAGCATTTT CASSLVGNQPQHF
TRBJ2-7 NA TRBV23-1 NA TGCGCCAGCAGTCATTCCACGACAGGAGCCTACGAGCAGTACTTC CASSHSTTGAYEQYF
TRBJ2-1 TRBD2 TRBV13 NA TGTGCCAGCAGCGGAATAGCGGGACCCGCTAGTGAGCAGTTCTTC CASSGIAGPASEQFF
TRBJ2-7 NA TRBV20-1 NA TGCAGTGCTCGACAGACCTACGAGCAGTACTTC CSARQTYEQYF
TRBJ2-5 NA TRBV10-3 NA TGTGCCATCAGAGGGGCCGCCCAAGAGACCCAGTACTTC CAIRGAAQETQYF
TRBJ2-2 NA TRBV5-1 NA TGCGCCAGCAGCTTATTTCAGGGTCGCACCGGGGAGCTGTTTTTT CASSLFQGRTGELFF
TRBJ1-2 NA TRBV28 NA TGTGCCAGCAGTTTATCAGGGGTGGGTGGCTACACCTTC CASSLSGVGGYTF
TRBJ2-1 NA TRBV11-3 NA TGTGCCAGCAGCCATTTGGGGGACATTACCTACAATGAGCAGTTCTTC CASSHLGDITYNEQFF
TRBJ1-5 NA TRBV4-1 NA TGCGCCAGCAGCCAAGATCCCGGGAATAGCAATCAGCCCCAGCATTTT CASSQDPGNSNQPQHF
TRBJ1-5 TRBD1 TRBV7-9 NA TGTGCCAGCAGCTCGGGGGTTTTTGTAGGGGGCGACAATCAGCCCCAGCATTTT CASSSGVFVGGDNQPQHF
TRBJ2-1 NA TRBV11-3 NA TGTGCCAGCAGCTTAGACAGATACAATGAGCAGTTCTTC CASSLDRYNEQFF
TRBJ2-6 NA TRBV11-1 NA TGTGCCAGCAGCCAGAAGGGGACTGCGAGCTCTGGGGCCAACGTCCTGACTTTC CASSQKGTASSGANVLTF
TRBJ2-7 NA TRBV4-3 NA TGCGCCAGCAGCCAAGTGGCGGCGGGGGCAGGTGAGCAGTACTTC CASSQVAAGAGEQYF
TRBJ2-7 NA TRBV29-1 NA TGCAGCGTTGTTATCTGTTCGTACTTC CSVVICSYF
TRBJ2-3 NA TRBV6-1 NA TGTGCCAGCAGACCGGACAGACCAGCTAGCACAGATACGCAGTATTTT CASRPDRPASTDTQYF
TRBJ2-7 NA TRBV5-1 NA TGCGCCAGCAGTCTGGGGGTTAATAGAAACGAGCAGTACTTC CASSLGVNRNEQYF
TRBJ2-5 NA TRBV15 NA TGTGCCACCAGCCCGGGGACTTTCCAAGAGACCCAGTACTTC CATSPGTFQETQYF
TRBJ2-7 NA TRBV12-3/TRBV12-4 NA TGTGCCAGCAGACTTTCTCTAGACTACGAGCAGTACTTC CASRLSLDYEQYF
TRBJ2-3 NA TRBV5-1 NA TGCGCCAGCAGCCGGTGGGGTACAGATACGCAGTATTTT CASSRWGTDTQYF
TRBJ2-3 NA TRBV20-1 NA TGCAGTGCTAGCGGGGGGCGCCTCACAGATACGCAGTATTTT CSASGGRLTDTQYF
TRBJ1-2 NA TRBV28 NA TGTGCCAGCAGTTCGCCAGGTTCTAACTATGGCTACACCTTC CASSSPGSNYGYTF
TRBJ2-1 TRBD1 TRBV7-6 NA TGTGCCAGCAGCTTAACTATCCGACAGGGGTACAATGAGCAGTTCTTC CASSLTIRQGYNEQFF
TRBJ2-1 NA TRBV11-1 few TGTGCCAGCAGCATCCCCGACACTCGAAACAATGAGCAGTTCTTC CASSIPDTRNNEQFF
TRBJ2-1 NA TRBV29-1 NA TGCAGCGTTGAAGATCGGAAAGGAACAGATCCTTACAATGAGCAGTTCTTC CSVEDRKGTDPYNEQFF
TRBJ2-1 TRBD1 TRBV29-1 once TGCAGCGTGAACAACAGGGGGCCCGACAATGAGCAGTTCTTC CSVNNRGPDNEQFF
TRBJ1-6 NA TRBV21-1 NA TGTGCCAGCACCAGTCGTAGATCTACTTCACCCCTCCACTTT CASTSRRSTSPLHF
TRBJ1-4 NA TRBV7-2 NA TGTGCCAGCAGCCCAAGCGCCGGAAAAGAAAAACTGTTTTTT CASSPSAGKEKLFF
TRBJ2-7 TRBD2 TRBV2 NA TGTGCCAGCAGTGAATTCCTGCTAGCGGGGGACCTCTACGAGCAGTACTTC CASSEFLLAGDLYEQYF
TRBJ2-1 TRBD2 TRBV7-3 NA TGTGCCAGCAAAGCGGGGAATGAGCAGTTCTTC CASKAGNEQFF
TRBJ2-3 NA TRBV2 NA TGTGCCAGCAGTCAAAACACAGATACGCAGTATTTT CASSQNTDTQYF